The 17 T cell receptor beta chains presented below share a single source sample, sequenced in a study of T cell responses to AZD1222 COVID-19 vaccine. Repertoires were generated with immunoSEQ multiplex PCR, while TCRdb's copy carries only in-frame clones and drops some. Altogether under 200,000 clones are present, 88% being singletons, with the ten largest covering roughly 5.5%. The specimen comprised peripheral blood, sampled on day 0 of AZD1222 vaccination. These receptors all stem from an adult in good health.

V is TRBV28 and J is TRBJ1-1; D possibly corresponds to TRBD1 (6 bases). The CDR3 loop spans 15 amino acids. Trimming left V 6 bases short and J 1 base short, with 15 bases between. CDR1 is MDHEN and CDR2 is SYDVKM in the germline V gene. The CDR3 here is CASRPTKGGNTEAFF. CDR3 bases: TGTGCCAGCAGACCAACGAAGGGGGGGAACACTGAAGCTTTCTTT.

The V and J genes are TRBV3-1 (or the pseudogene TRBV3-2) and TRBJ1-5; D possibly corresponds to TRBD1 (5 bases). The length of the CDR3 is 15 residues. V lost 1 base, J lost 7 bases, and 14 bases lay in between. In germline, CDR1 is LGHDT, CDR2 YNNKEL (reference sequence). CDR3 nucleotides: TGTGCCAGCAGCCAAGGAAGGGGAGGCGGGCAGCCCCAGCATTTT. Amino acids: CASSQGRGGGQPQHF.

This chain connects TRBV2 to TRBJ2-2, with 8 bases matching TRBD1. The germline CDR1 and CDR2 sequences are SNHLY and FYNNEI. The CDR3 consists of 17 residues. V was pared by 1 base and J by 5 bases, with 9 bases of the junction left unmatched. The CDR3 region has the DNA TGTGCCAGCAGTGAAGTTGGGGGGACAGGAGGGACCGGGGAGCTGTTTTTT. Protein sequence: CASSEVGGTGGTGELFF.

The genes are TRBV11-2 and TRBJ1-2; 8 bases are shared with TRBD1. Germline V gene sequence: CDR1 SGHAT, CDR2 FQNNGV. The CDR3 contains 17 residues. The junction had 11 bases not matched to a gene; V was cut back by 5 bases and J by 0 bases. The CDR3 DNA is TGTGCCAGCAGCGTTACGACAGGGGACATCACTAACTATGGCTACACCTTC. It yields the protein CASSVTTGDITNYGYTF.

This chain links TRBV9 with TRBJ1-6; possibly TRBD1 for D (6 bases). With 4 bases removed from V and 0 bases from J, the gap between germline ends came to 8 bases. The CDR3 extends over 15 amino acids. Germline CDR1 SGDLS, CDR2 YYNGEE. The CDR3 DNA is TGTGCCAGCAGCTCGACAGGCTCCTATAATTCACCCCTCCACTTT. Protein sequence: CASSSTGSYNSPLHF.

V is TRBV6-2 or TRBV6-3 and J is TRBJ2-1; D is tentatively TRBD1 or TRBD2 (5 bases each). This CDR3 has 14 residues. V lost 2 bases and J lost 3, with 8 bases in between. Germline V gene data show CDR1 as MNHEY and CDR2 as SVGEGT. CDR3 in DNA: TGTGCCAGCAGTTACCGGGGCAACTACAATGAGCAGTTCTTC. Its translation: CASSYRGNYNEQFF.

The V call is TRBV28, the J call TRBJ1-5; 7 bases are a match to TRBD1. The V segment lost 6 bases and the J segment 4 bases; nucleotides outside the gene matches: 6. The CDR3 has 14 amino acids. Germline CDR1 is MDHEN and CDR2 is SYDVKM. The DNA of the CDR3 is TGTGCCAGCAGCAAGGGACAGATTAATCAGCCCCAGCATTTT. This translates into CASSKGQINQPQHF.

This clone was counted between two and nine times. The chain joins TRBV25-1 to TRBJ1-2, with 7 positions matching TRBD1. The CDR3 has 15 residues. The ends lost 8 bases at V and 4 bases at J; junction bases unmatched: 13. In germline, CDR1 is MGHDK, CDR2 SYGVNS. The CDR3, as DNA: TGTGCCAGCTCTCCCGACAGGGCGAACTCCTATGGCTACACCTTC. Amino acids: CASSPDRANSYGYTF.

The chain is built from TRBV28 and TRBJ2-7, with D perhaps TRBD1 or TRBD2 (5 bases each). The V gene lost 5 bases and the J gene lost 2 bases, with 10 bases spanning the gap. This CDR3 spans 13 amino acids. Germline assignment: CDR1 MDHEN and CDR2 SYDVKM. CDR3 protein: CASSVRDPYEQYF. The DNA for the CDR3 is TGTGCCAGCAGTGTAAGGGACCCCTACGAGCAGTACTTC.

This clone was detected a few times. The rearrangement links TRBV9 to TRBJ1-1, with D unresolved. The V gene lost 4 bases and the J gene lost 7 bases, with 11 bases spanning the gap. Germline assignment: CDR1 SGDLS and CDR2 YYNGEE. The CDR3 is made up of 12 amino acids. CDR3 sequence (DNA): TGTGCCAGCAGCCCTTTGATTGGTGAAGCTTTCTTT. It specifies CASSPLIGEAFF.

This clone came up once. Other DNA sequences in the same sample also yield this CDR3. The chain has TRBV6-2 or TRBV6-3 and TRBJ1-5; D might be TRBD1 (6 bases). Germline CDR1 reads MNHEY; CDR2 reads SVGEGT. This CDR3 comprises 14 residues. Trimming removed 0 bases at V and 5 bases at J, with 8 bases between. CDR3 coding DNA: TGTGCCAGCAGTTACTCTGACAGGTATCAGCCCCAGCATTTT. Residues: CASSYSDRYQPQHF.

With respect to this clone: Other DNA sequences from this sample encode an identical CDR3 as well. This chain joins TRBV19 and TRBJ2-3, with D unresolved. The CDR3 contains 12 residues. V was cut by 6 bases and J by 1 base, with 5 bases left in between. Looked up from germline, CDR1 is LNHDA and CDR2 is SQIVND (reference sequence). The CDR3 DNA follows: TGTGCCAGTAGGACCGGCACAGATACGCAGTATTTT. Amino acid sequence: CASRTGTDTQYF.

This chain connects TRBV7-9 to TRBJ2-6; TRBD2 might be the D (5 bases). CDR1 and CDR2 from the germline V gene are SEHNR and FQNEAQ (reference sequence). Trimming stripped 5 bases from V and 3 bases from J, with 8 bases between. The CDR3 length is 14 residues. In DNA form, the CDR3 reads TGTGCCAGCAGCCCGGGGAATGGGGCCAACGTCCTGACTTTC. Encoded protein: CASSPGNGANVLTF.

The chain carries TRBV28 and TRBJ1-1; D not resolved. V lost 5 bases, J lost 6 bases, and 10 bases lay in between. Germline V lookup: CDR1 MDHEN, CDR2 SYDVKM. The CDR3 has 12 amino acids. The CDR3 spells CASSLGRPEAFF. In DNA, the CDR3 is TGTGCCAGCAGTCTCGGGCGTCCTGAAGCTTTCTTT. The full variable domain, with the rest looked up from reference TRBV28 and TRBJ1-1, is DVKVTQSSRYLVKRTGEKVFLECVQDMDHENMFWYRQDPGLGLRLIYFSYDVKMKEKGDIPEGYSVSREKKERFSLILESASTNQTSMYLCASSLGRPEAFFGQGTRLTVV.

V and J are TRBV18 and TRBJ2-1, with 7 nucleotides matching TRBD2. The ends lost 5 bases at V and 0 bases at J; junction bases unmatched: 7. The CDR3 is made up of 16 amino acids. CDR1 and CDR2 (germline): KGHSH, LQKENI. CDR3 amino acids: CASSSTLADSYNEQFF. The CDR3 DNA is TGTGCCAGCTCATCCACTCTAGCGGACTCCTACAATGAGCAGTTCTTC.

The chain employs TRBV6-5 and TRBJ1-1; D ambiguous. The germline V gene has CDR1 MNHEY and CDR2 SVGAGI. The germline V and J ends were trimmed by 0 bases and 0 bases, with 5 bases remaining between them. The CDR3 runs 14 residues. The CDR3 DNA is TGTGCCAGCAGTTACTCTGCAGTGAACACTGAAGCTTTCTTT. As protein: CASSYSAVNTEAFF.

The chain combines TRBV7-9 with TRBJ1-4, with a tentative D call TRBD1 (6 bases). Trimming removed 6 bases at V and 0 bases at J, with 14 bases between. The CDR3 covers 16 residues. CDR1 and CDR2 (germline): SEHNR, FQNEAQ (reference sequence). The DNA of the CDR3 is TGTGCCAGCAGACCAGGGGAACCAGCAACTAATGAAAAACTGTTTTTT. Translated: CASRPGEPATNEKLFF.